This is a list of T cell receptor beta chains from one sample in a study of blood T cell repertoires in COVID-19. Sequenced by immunoSEQ multiplex PCR; TCRdb stores in-frame clones only, minus some. This repertoire shows a few hundred thousand clones, about 91% found once; its top ten account for 5.5% to 8.5%. Sequencing used peripheral blood. The source of these receptors is a young woman who had recovered from COVID-19. Each CDR3 is given with its conserved first and last residue. The D gene is left open where the match is weak. Size tells how often a clone was seen (once, few, many) or the class of an expanded clone, and some rows leave it out.

d_gene	j_gene	abundance	v_gene	CDR3nt	CDR3aa
.	TRBJ1-1	.	TRBV30	TGTGCCTGGACCTTGGAGGGGAGAGAAGCTTTCTTT	CAWTLEGREAFF
TRBD1	TRBJ1-2	once	TRBV10-3	TGTGCCATCAGTGACGCCCCGGGACAGGCCTCCTATGGCTACACCTTC	CAISDAPGQASYGYTF
TRBD2	TRBJ2-5	.	TRBV5-8	TGTGCCAGCAGCCCAGGGACTAGAAGTCGCCAAGAGACCCAGTACTTC	CASSPGTRSRQETQYF
.	TRBJ1-2	.	TRBV9	TGTGCCAGCAGCGTAGCCGCGGATGGCTACACCTTC	CASSVAADGYTF
.	TRBJ2-5	.	TRBV5-1	TGCGCCAGCAGCTTGGGGCCAGAGACCCAGTACTTC	CASSLGPETQYF
.	TRBJ1-5	.	TRBV6-2/TRBV6-3	TGTGCCAGCAGTTCCTTATTCAGTCAGCCCCAGCATTTT	CASSSLFSQPQHF
.	TRBJ2-4	.	TRBV14	TGTGCCAGCAGCCAAGGCGGGACGGTTAAAAACATTCAGTACTTC	CASSQGGTVKNIQYF
TRBD1	TRBJ2-1	.	TRBV12-5	TGTGCTAGTGCCAAGACAGGGAGCTCCTACAATGAGCAGTTCTTC	CASAKTGSSYNEQFF
.	TRBJ1-1	.	TRBV20-1	TGCAGTGCTGTAAGAGACACTGAAGCTTTCTTT	CSAVRDTEAFF
.	TRBJ1-2	.	TRBV28	TGTGCCAGCAGTTCTAGTGTGAAGGATAGCTATGGCTACACCTTC	CASSSSVKDSYGYTF
.	TRBJ1-5	.	TRBV18	TGTGCCAGCTCACCACCGGGAGGGAATCAGCCCCAGCATTTT	CASSPPGGNQPQHF
.	TRBJ1-1	.	TRBV29-1	TGCAGCGTTGTGCAGGACAACTCTCGGGCTGAAGCTTTCTTT	CSVVQDNSRAEAFF
.	TRBJ1-2	.	TRBV5-1	TGCGCCAGCAGCTTAACAGGGCAAGGCTACACCTTC	CASSLTGQGYTF
.	TRBJ1-1	.	TRBV4-3	TGCGCCAGCAGCCAAGAGTGGGCCACGAACACTGAAGCTTTCTTT	CASSQEWATNTEAFF
TRBD1	TRBJ2-4	.	TRBV28	TGTGCCAGCAGTGTAGCCGGGACAGCGACGGGTATTCAGTACTTC	CASSVAGTATGIQYF
.	TRBJ2-1	.	TRBV4-3	TGCGCCAGCAGCCCCACACAGGGATACAATGAGCAGTTCTTC	CASSPTQGYNEQFF